The next 18 T cell receptor beta chains were all read from a single sample in a study of T cells in pancreatic ductal adenocarcinoma. Selected pancreatic ductal adenocarcinoma patients had undergone surgery without neoadjuvant therapy. Method: immunoSEQ multiplex PCR; TCRdb's copy keeps in-frame clones and lacks some. The table records about 98,000 clones, nearly 95% of them present only once. Specimen: PBMCs. The receptors stem from a human donor with pancreatic ductal adenocarcinoma.

This clone has a single count. The chain has TRBV7-2 and TRBJ2-7; 8 bases fit TRBD1. The V gene's germline CDR1 is SGHTA and CDR2 FQGNSA. This CDR3 comprises 15 residues. V dropped 5 bases and J dropped 2; count of bases not matched to a gene: 8. In DNA, the CDR3 is TGTGCCAGCAGCGCCAACAGGGGGTCTACCTACGAGCAGTACTTC. It yields the protein CASSANRGSTYEQYF.

This clone was seen once. This chain joins TRBV5-1 and TRBJ2-5; 12 bases map to TRBD2. CDR1 is SGHRS, CDR2 YFSETQ, per germline. The trim removed 5 bases at V and 4 bases at J, leaving 6 bases unmatched. The CDR3 extends over 15 amino acids. The CDR3 DNA sequence: TGCGCCAGCAGTCCTAGCGGGAGGGCTCGAGAGACCCAGTACTTC. This sequence encodes CASSPSGRARETQYF.

V is TRBV21-1 and J is TRBJ2-7; the table assigns TRBD1, which was not confirmed against the DNA. TRBV21-1 is a known pseudogene. The CDR3 runs 14 residues. This CDR3 reads CASSRTDTIYEQYF. The CDR3, as DNA: TGTGCCAGCAGCAGGACAGACACGATCTACGAGCAGTACTTC.

As concerns this clone: Compared with germline, one end of the junction differs, possibly owing to a read error. The CDR3 DNA reads as TGTACCAGCAGCTCGACTAGCGGTCAAGAGACCCAGTACTTC. This translates into CTSSSTSGQETQYF. V and J are TRBV7-3 and TRBJ2-5, with TRBD2 identical over 9 bases. There are 14 residues in the CDR3. Germline CDR1 and CDR2: SGHTA and FQGTGA.

This rearrangement joins TRBV6-5 to TRBJ2-3; D perhaps matches TRBD1 (6 bases). This CDR3 comprises 15 residues. V gave up 4 bases and J gave up 1 base, with 12 bases separating them. Germline-derived CDR1 and CDR2 are MNHEY and SVGAGI. In DNA form, the CDR3 reads TGTGCCAGCAGTTCGGCAGGGGCAGGCACAGATACGCAGTATTTT. Translated: CASSSAGAGTDTQYF.

V and J are TRBV28 and TRBJ2-3; D gene uncertain. V lost 3 bases to trimming and J lost 6 bases, with 10 bases between them. The germline gives CDR1 MDHEN, CDR2 SYDVKM. The CDR3 covers 13 residues. The CDR3 spells CASSLPVTDTQYF. The CDR3 DNA reads as TGTGCCAGCAGTTTGCCAGTCACCGATACGCAGTATTTT.

The V call is TRBV28, the J call TRBJ1-3; D possibly corresponds to TRBD1 (5 bases). Trimming stripped 6 bases from V and 2 bases from J, with 8 bases between. This CDR3 is built from 13 residues. Looked up from germline, CDR1 is MDHEN and CDR2 is SYDVKM. The CDR3 reads CASRRQTGNTIYF. CDR3 nucleotide sequence: TGTGCCAGCAGGAGACAGACTGGAAACACCATATATTTT.

The V gene is TRBV28, the J gene TRBJ2-2; D unclear. This CDR3 is 12 amino acids long. Germline CDR1 reads MDHEN; CDR2 reads SYDVKM. V was shortened by 5 bases and J by 5 bases, with 6 bases between the two germline ends. CDR3: CASSPRTGELFF. The CDR3 DNA follows: TGTGCCAGCAGTCCCCGGACCGGGGAGCTGTTTTTT. The entire variable domain, with the rest obtained from reference TRBV28 and TRBJ2-2, is as follows: DVKVTQSSRYLVKRTGEKVFLECVQDMDHENMFWYRQDPGLGLRLIYFSYDVKMKEKGDIPEGYSVSREKKERFSLILESASTNQTSMYLCASSPRTGELFFGEGSRLTVL.

The chain carries TRBV6-5 and TRBJ2-7; TRBD2 matches at 7 bases. The length of the CDR3 is 14 residues. Germline lookup yields CDR1 MNHEY and CDR2 SVGAGI. The J segment lost 2 bases and the V segment lost 5 bases, leaving 6 bases of the junction unmatched. In nucleotides, the CDR3 is TGTGCCAGCAGTATAACTAGCGCTACCTACGAGCAGTACTTC. Amino acid sequence: CASSITSATYEQYF.

The genes are TRBV5-6 and TRBJ1-4, with a tentative D call TRBD1 (5 bases). V was pared by 0 bases and J by 5 bases, with 20 bases between. CDR3 length equals 18 residues. From germline, CDR1 is SGHDT and CDR2 YYEEEE. CDR3 residues: CASSLDAASTGGNEKLFF. As DNA, the CDR3 is TGTGCCAGCAGCTTGGACGCGGCCTCTACGGGGGGGAATGAAAAACTGTTTTTT.

The count of this clone is one. The chain combines TRBV5-1 with TRBJ2-7, with TRBD1 matching 8 bases. The ends lost 2 bases at V and 5 bases at J; junction bases unmatched: 6. The CDR3 is 14 amino acids. CDR1 SGHRS and CDR2 YFSETQ come from the germline V gene. The CDR3: CASSLQGGGHEQYF. The CDR3 DNA reads TGCGCCAGCAGCTTACAGGGGGGCGGGCACGAGCAGTACTTC.

The gene calls are TRBV5-1 and TRBJ2-2; 15 nucleotides line up with TRBD2. Trimming cost V 6 bases and J 3 bases; bases outside gene matches: 6. Germline CDR1 SGHRS, CDR2 YFSETQ. This CDR3 contains 17 residues. The CDR3 region is CASIGLAGGPHTGELFF. Here the CDR3 DNA reads TGCGCCAGCATCGGACTAGCGGGAGGGCCTCACACCGGGGAGCTGTTTTTT. Together with reference TRBV5-1 and TRBJ2-2, the CDR3 gives the full variable domain: KAGVTQTPRYLIKTRGQQVTLSCSPISGHRSVSWYQQTPGQGLQFLFEYFSETQRNKGNFPGRFSGRQFSNSRSEMNVSTLELGDSALYLCASIGLAGGPHTGELFFGEGSRLTVL.

This chain links TRBV7-9 with TRBJ2-7, with TRBD2 matching 8 bases. Germline CDR1 is SEHNR and CDR2 is FQNEAQ (reference sequence). CDR3 length equals 17 residues. V trimming: 3 bases; J trimming: 5 bases; junction bases outside the gene matches: 15. CDR3 sequence (DNA): TGTGCCAGCAGCTTTGGGGGGCGGGAGGCACTCCTACACGAGCAGTACTTC. This encodes CASSFGGREALLHEQYF. Full variable domain (outside the CDR3, taken from reference TRBV7-9 and TRBJ2-7): DTGVSQNPRHKITKRGQNVTFRCDPISEHNRLYWYRQTLGQGPEFLTYFQNEAQLEKSRLLSDRFSAERPKGSFSTLEIQRTEQGDSAMYLCASSFGGREALLHEQYFGPGTRLTVT.

J is TRBJ2-3 and V is TRBV27, with D possibly being TRBD1 (5 bases). The length of the CDR3 is 11 residues. Deletions cut 8 bases from V and 11 bases from J, with 14 bases between. Germline loops: CDR1 MNHEY, CDR2 SMNVEV (reference sequence). The CDR3 sequence: CASGQPILQYF. The CDR3 nucleotides read TGTGCCAGCGGACAACCCATTTTGCAGTATTTT.

CDR3: CASSRHQGYEAFF. DNA of the CDR3: TGTGCCAGCAGCCGCCATCAGGGTTACGAAGCTTTCTTT. The rearrangement uses TRBV11-2 and TRBJ1-1; D is possibly TRBD1 (5 bases). The CDR3 covers 13 residues. Germline V CDR1 and CDR2: SGHAT, FQNNGV. Deletions cut 5 bases from V and 8 bases from J, with 15 bases between.

The chain uses TRBV28 and TRBJ2-7; D possibly corresponds to TRBD2 (6 bases). The CDR3 is 15 amino acids. Germline V CDR1 and CDR2: MDHEN, SYDVKM. Between the trimmed V and J ends, which lost 6 bases and 2 bases, there was a span of 17 bases. CDR3 sequence: CASSPGGGSPYEQYF. CDR3 bases: TGTGCCAGCAGCCCCGGGGGTGGGTCGCCCTACGAGCAGTACTTC.

The rearrangement uses TRBV6-7 and TRBJ2-7; 7 bases map to TRBD1. TRBV6-7 has ORF status, its function being uncertain. The length of the CDR3 is 13 residues. Losses at the gene ends were 8 bases for V and 3 bases for J; bases not matched to a gene: 7. DNA of the CDR3: TGTGCCAGCGGCAGGGGGTCGATCTACGAGCAGTACTTC. Protein product: CASGRGSIYEQYF.

The gene calls are TRBV5-1 and TRBJ2-5; 7 nucleotides match TRBD2. Germline CDR1 SGHRS, CDR2 YFSETQ. The CDR3 sequence is 16 residues long. V was pared by 0 bases and J by 1 base, with 6 bases of the junction left unmatched. In DNA, the CDR3 is TGCGCCAGCAGCTTGGGGCTAGCGGAGCTCCAAGAGACCCAGTACTTC. It translates to CASSLGLAELQETQYF.